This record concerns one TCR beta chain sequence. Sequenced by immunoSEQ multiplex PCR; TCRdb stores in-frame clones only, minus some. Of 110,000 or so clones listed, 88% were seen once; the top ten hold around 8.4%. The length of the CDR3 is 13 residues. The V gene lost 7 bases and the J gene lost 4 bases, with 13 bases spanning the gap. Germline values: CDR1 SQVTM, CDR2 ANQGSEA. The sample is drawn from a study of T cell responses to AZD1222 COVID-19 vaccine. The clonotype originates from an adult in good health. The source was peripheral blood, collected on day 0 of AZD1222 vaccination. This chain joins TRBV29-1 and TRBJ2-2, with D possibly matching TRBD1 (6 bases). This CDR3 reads CSGRQERTGELFF. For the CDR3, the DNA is TGCAGCGGCCGACAGGAGCGCACCGGGGAGCTGTTTTTT.